The 20 T cell receptor beta chains given below trace back to one sample, sequenced in a study of blood T cell repertoires in COVID-19. Clones were read by immunoSEQ multiplex PCR, and TCRdb kept only the in-frame ones, dropping some. This table has about 74,000 clones, roughly nine tenths appearing once. Sequencing used peripheral blood. The origin of the receptors is a man between 50 and 59 years old with COVID-19, enrolled during active disease.

The chain couples TRBV5-1 to TRBJ1-2; 7 bases map to TRBD1. The CDR3 consists of 15 residues. Germline CDR1 reads SGHRS; CDR2 reads YFSETQ. J gave up 4 bases and V 4 bases, and 10 bases lay outside the gene matches. CDR3 region: CASSTGTANSYGYTF. In DNA, the CDR3 is TGCGCCAGCAGCACTGGGACAGCAAACTCCTATGGCTACACCTTC.

There are a few counts of this clone. The rearrangement uses TRBV30 and TRBJ2-2, with TRBD2 as a possible D gene (6 bases). From germline, CDR1 is GTSNPN and CDR2 SVGIG (reference sequence). The CDR3 sequence is 13 residues long. The ends were cut back, 3 bases at V and 6 bases at J, with 11 bases in the middle. The CDR3 spells CAWRWRAAGELFF. For the CDR3, the DNA is TGTGCCTGGAGGTGGAGGGCCGCCGGGGAGCTGTTTTTT.

The chain combines TRBV6-5 with TRBJ1-1; no firm D call. The CDR3 totals 15 residues. The germline gives CDR1 MNHEY, CDR2 SVGAGI. V lost 0 bases to trimming and J lost 4 bases, with 12 bases between them. The CDR3 region has the DNA TGTGCCAGCAGTTACTCCTCGGGTACGGGCACTGAAGCTTTCTTT. Residues: CASSYSSGTGTEAFF.

The chain couples TRBV14 to TRBJ1-2, with no clear D. The V and J ends lost 4 bases and 3 bases respectively, with 12 bases between them. The CDR3 runs 14 residues. CDR1 and CDR2 (germline): SGHDN, FVKESK. The CDR3 sequence: CASSPRSGHYGYTF. The CDR3 DNA reads TGTGCCAGCAGCCCCCGGAGCGGGCACTATGGCTACACCTTC.

This sequence joins TRBV2 and TRBJ1-5; D remains ambiguous. The V and J ends lost 3 bases and 3 bases respectively, with 6 bases between them. From germline, CDR1 is SNHLY and CDR2 FYNNEI. This CDR3 is 13 amino acids long. CDR3 nucleotides: TGTGCCAGCAGTGAGGGCCTCAATCAGCCCCAGCATTTT. As protein: CASSEGLNQPQHF. Full variable domain (missing parts from reference TRBV2 and TRBJ1-5): EPEVTQTPSHQVTQMGQEVILRCVPISNHLYFYWYRQILGQKVEFLVSFYNNEISEKSEIFDDQFSVERPDGSNFTLKIRSTKLEDSAMYFCASSEGLNQPQHFGDGTRLSIL.

The sample holds one count of this clone. The rearrangement joins TRBV7-6 to TRBJ1-4; D is perhaps TRBD1 (5 bases). Germline V gene lookup returns CDR1 SGHVS and CDR2 FNYEAQ. Trimming removed 0 bases from V and 4 bases from J, with 12 bases in between. The CDR3 consists of 16 residues. CDR3 bases: TGTGCCAGCAGCTTAGCCGGGGGAGACCTTAATGAAAAACTGTTTTTT. Its translation is CASSLAGGDLNEKLFF.

This CDR3 reads CASSLSDSMFYGYTF. The CDR3 DNA sequence: TGTGCCAGCAGCCTCTCGGACAGCATGTTCTATGGCTACACCTTC. V is TRBV9 and J is TRBJ1-2; the D gene is possibly TRBD1 (6 bases). V was shortened by 4 bases and J by 4 bases, with 17 bases between the two germline ends. Germline-derived CDR1 and CDR2 are SGDLS and YYNGEE. The CDR3 runs 15 residues.

V and J are TRBV2 and TRBJ1-2, with TRBD1 as a possible D gene (5 bases). This CDR3 has 15 residues. The ends were cut back, 2 bases at V and 2 bases at J, with 12 bases in the middle. The germline V gene encodes CDR1 SNHLY and CDR2 FYNNEI. CDR3 loop: CASSELGEGNYGYTF. The CDR3 region has the DNA TGTGCCAGCAGTGAACTGGGGGAGGGCAACTATGGCTACACCTTC.

V gene TRBV7-9 combines with J gene TRBJ1-4; D unresolved. The V and J ends lost 5 bases and 0 bases respectively, with 13 bases between them. The CDR3 is 16 residues long. Per the germline V gene, CDR1 is SEHNR and CDR2 is FQNEAQ (reference sequence). The CDR3 region has the DNA TGTGCCAGCAGCAACGCGCTTTCTGCAACTAATGAAAAACTGTTTTTT. Translation gives CASSNALSATNEKLFF.

The V call is TRBV5-1, the J call TRBJ1-2; 7 bases map to TRBD1. Germline trimming cut 0 bases from V and 4 bases from J; bases unmatched to any gene: 6. CDR3 size: 15 residues. Germline V gives CDR1 SGHRS, CDR2 YFSETQ. In DNA, the CDR3 is TGCGCCAGCAGCTTGGGGCAGGGGGGTAGCTATGGCTACACCTTC. Protein sequence: CASSLGQGGSYGYTF.

The V call is TRBV5-6, the J call TRBJ1-1, with D hard to call. Trimming removed 5 bases from V and 3 bases from J, with 14 bases in between. The length of the CDR3 is 14 residues. The germline CDR1 and CDR2 sequences are SGHDT and YYEEEE. CDR3: CASRRLFPDTEAFF. DNA of the CDR3: TGTGCCAGCAGACGGTTGTTTCCGGACACTGAAGCTTTCTTT.

V and J are TRBV7-9 and TRBJ2-1, with 10 bases aligning to TRBD2. Germline V gives CDR1 SEHNR, CDR2 FQNEAQ (reference sequence). V trimming: 5 bases; J trimming: 4 bases; junction bases outside the gene matches: 8. The CDR3 contains 16 residues. The CDR3 here is CASSPLTSGPYNEQFF. The CDR3 DNA is TGTGCCAGCAGCCCCCTGACTAGCGGGCCTTACAATGAGCAGTTCTTC.

The chain is built from TRBV2 and TRBJ2-1; 13 nucleotides agree with TRBD2. V lost 3 bases to trimming and J lost 5 bases; unmatched junction nucleotides: 4. This CDR3 comprises 16 residues. The germline CDR1 and CDR2 sequences are SNHLY and FYNNEI. CDR3 in amino acids: CASSDTSGRVNNEQFF. The DNA of the CDR3 is TGTGCCAGCAGTGATACTAGCGGGAGGGTGAACAATGAGCAGTTCTTC.

The chain joins TRBV4-3 to TRBJ2-2, with D unresolved. Germline V gene sequence: CDR1 LGHNA, CDR2 YSLEER. Deletions cut 0 bases from V and 4 bases from J, with 3 bases between. The CDR3 spans 13 residues. The CDR3 here is CASSQDRTGELFF. The CDR3 DNA sequence: TGCGCCAGCAGCCAAGATCGCACCGGGGAGCTGTTTTTT.

The chain is built from TRBV9 and TRBJ2-1, with 8 bases aligning to TRBD2. V dropped 0 bases and J dropped 8; count of bases not matched to a gene: 4. Germline CDR1 SGDLS, CDR2 YYNGEE. The CDR3 spans 14 residues. CDR3 region: CASSVAGGMDEQFF. CDR3 coding DNA: TGTGCCAGCAGCGTAGCGGGAGGGATGGATGAGCAGTTCTTC.

This clone was counted once. The rearrangement uses TRBV5-1 and TRBJ2-5, with D perhaps TRBD1 (6 bases). The CDR3 length is 14 residues. Germline V gene lookup returns CDR1 SGHRS and CDR2 YFSETQ. V lost 2 bases and J 3 bases, leaving 11 bases between the germline ends. CDR3 in amino acids: CASSLQGREETQYF. CDR3 coding DNA: TGCGCCAGCAGCTTACAGGGCAGGGAAGAGACCCAGTACTTC. The full variable domain, in which reference TRBV5-1 and TRBJ2-5 provide the parts outside the CDR3, is KAGVTQTPRYLIKTRGQQVTLSCSPISGHRSVSWYQQTPGQGLQFLFEYFSETQRNKGNFPGRFSGRQFSNSRSEMNVSTLELGDSALYLCASSLQGREETQYFGPGTRLLVL.

The chain combines TRBV9 with TRBJ2-3; D is possibly TRBD2 (6 bases). Germline CDR1 SGDLS, CDR2 YYNGEE. Trimming took off 6 bases at V and 4 bases at J, with 15 bases between the two ends. This CDR3 has 14 residues. Here the CDR3 DNA reads TGTGCCAGCACCTATGAACTAGCAGCAGATACGCAGTATTTT. It specifies CASTYELAADTQYF.

The J gene is TRBJ2-1, the V gene TRBV6-5, with a weak D call TRBD2 (6 bases). The germline gives CDR1 MNHEY, CDR2 SVGAGI. The V and J ends lost 8 bases and 2 bases respectively, with 16 bases between them. The CDR3 is made up of 15 amino acids. Written as DNA, the CDR3 is TGTGCCAGCGGGCGAGCGGGTATGGCCTACAATGAGCAGTTCTTC. This translates into CASGRAGMAYNEQFF.

The chain has TRBV15 and TRBJ2-3; 7 bases are shared with TRBD2. The J segment lost 5 bases and the V segment lost 1 base, leaving 3 bases of the junction unmatched. This CDR3 contains 14 residues. Germline CDR1 reads LNHNV; CDR2 reads YYDKDF (reference sequence). CDR3 protein: CATSRGEGIDTQYF. CDR3 nucleotide sequence: TGTGCCACCAGCAGAGGGGAGGGGATAGATACGCAGTATTTT.

V gene TRBV5-6 combines with J gene TRBJ1-2, with a weak D call TRBD1 (5 bases). Trimming took off 4 bases at V and 5 bases at J, with 12 bases between the two ends. This CDR3 contains 13 residues. Germline loops: CDR1 SGHDT, CDR2 YYEEEE. CDR3 bases: TGTGCCAGCAGCAGCCCAGGGCGATATGGCTACACCTTC. Translating it yields CASSSPGRYGYTF.